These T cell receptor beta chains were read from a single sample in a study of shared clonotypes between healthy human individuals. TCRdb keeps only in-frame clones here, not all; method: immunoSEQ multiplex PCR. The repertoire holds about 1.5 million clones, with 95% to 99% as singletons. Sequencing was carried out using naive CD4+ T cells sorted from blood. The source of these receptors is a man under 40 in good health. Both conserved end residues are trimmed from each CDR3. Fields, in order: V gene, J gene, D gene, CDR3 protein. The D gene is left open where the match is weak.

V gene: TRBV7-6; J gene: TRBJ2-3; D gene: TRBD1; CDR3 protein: ASSLADRRTDTQY
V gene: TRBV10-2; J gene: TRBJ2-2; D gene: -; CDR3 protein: ASSESKTGELF
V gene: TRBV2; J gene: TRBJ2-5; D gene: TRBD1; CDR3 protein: ASRETGLQETQY
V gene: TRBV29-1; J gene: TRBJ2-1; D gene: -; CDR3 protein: SVAPGGVSGHVSYNEQF
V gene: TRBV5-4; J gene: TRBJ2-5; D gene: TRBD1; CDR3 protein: ASSLPGTGLQETQY
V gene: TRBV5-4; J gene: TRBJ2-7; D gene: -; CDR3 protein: ASSSKNRDVQY
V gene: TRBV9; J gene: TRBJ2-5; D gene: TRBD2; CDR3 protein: ASTKASGKETQY
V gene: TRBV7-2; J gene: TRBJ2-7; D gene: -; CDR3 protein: ASGTGTYEQY
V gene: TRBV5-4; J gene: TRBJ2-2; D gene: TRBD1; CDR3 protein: ASSLRGRTGELF
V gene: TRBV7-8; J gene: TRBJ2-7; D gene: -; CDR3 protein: ASSLALRNYEQY
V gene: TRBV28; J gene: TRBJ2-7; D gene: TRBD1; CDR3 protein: ASSRPGQGNYEQY
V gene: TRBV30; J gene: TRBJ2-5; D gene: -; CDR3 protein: AWSVLGGLRETQY
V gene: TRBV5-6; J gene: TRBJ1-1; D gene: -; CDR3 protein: ASSLDSSANTEAF
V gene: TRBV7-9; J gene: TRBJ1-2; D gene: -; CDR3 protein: KSGRDYGYT